These 8 T cell receptor beta chains were all obtained from the same sample, sequenced in a study of technical replicates of blood from a few donors. Profiled with immunoSEQ multiplex PCR; TCRdb holds only in-frame clones, not every one. The table includes around 100,000 clones, 90% to 97% detected once. Sequencing was done on a sample of T cells isolated from PBMCs. These receptors came from a human donor in good health.

The chain couples TRBV19 to TRBJ2-2, with TRBD2 as a possible D gene (5 bases). Trimming removed 3 bases at V and 4 bases at J, with 12 bases between. This CDR3 is 15 amino acids long. CDR1 is LNHDA and CDR2 is SQIVND in the germline V gene (reference sequence). The DNA of the CDR3 is TGTGCCAGTAGTATTTGGGATCTAGCCACCGGGGAGCTGTTTTTT. It translates to CASSIWDLATGELFF.

The chain joins TRBV28 to TRBJ1-1; D might be TRBD1 (6 bases). The germline V gene has CDR1 MDHEN and CDR2 SYDVKM. The CDR3 loop spans 15 amino acids. V lost 7 bases to trimming and J lost 6 bases, with 21 bases between them. The CDR3 DNA sequence: TGTGCCAGCAATTCCTGGACAGCTATCAACGCTGAAGCTTTCTTT. It encodes CASNSWTAINAEAFF.

The rearrangement uses TRBV6-5 and TRBJ2-1, with 13 bases fitting TRBD2. The CDR3 has 16 residues. Germline V gene data show CDR1 as MNHEY and CDR2 as SVGAGI. The ends lost 4 bases at V and 8 bases at J; junction bases unmatched: 8. CDR3 DNA sequence: TGTGCCAGCAGTTCACTGGGACTAGCGGGAATCCATGAGCAGTTCTTC. Translated: CASSSLGLAGIHEQFF.

V is TRBV13 and J is TRBJ1-2; D is unclear. Trimming cost V 6 bases and J 0 bases, with 8 bases left between them. CDR1 and CDR2 (germline): PRHDT, FYEKMQ (reference sequence). This CDR3 spans 13 amino acids. The CDR3 is CASSRGSNYGYTF. For the CDR3, the DNA is TGTGCCAGCAGTCGTGGCTCTAACTATGGCTACACCTTC. The full variable domain, in which reference TRBV13 and TRBJ1-2 provide the parts outside the CDR3, is AAGVIQSPRHLIKEKRETATLKCYPIPRHDTVYWYQQGPGQDPQFLISFYEKMQSDKGSIPDRFSAQQFSDYHSELNMSSLELGDSALYFCASSRGSNYGYTFGSGTRLTVV.

V usage is TRBV7-3 and J usage is TRBJ2-3; D perhaps matches TRBD2 (5 bases). Deletions cut 5 bases from V and 4 bases from J, with 10 bases between. The CDR3 contains 13 residues. The V gene's germline CDR1 is SGHTA and CDR2 FQGTGA. The CDR3 sequence is CASSADFSDTQYF. Written as DNA, the CDR3 is TGTGCCAGCAGCGCGGACTTCTCAGATACGCAGTATTTT.

The chain has TRBV4-1 and TRBJ2-1; D is perhaps TRBD2 (5 bases). The CDR3 has 15 amino acids. Per germline, CDR1 MGHRA and CDR2 YSYEKL. V gave up 1 base and J gave up 7 bases, with 14 bases separating them. CDR3 nucleotides: TGCGCCAGCAGCCAAGTCCGGAGGTCGGAGAATGAGCAGTTCTTC. Protein: CASSQVRRSENEQFF.

The chain joins TRBV7-8 to TRBJ1-3, with D possibly being TRBD1 (6 bases). Trimming removed 5 bases from V and 2 bases from J, with 16 bases in between. The CDR3 sequence is 16 residues long. Per germline, CDR1 SGHVS and CDR2 FQNEAQ. For the CDR3, the DNA is TGTGCCAGCAGCGTTAGTATGGGGACAACTGGAAACACCATATATTTT. It translates to CASSVSMGTTGNTIYF. Based on the CDR3 plus reference TRBV7-8 and TRBJ1-3, the full variable domain is GAGVSQSPRYKVAKRGQDVALRCDPISGHVSLFWYQQALGQGPEFLTYFQNEAQLDKSGLPSDRFFAERPEGSVSTLKIQRTQQEDSAVYLCASSVSMGTTGNTIYFGEGSWLTVV.

J is TRBJ1-1 and V is TRBV28, with unresolved D. Germline V gives CDR1 MDHEN, CDR2 SYDVKM. V was shortened by 3 bases and J by 4 bases, with 12 bases between the two germline ends. The CDR3 length is 14 residues. The CDR3 reads CASSFFGGFTEAFF. The CDR3 nucleotides are TGTGCCAGCAGTTTTTTCGGAGGGTTCACTGAAGCTTTCTTT. Complete variable domain (other parts from reference TRBV28 and TRBJ1-1): DVKVTQSSRYLVKRTGEKVFLECVQDMDHENMFWYRQDPGLGLRLIYFSYDVKMKEKGDIPEGYSVSREKKERFSLILESASTNQTSMYLCASSFFGGFTEAFFGQGTRLTVV.